This TCR beta chain was captured by sequencing in a study of radiation and T cells in renal cell carcinoma. Sequencing was performed with immunoSEQ multiplex PCR; in TCRdb, only in-frame clones are kept and a portion is missing. The sample carries roughly 100,000 clones, 65% to 90% recorded once. The germline CDR1 and CDR2 sequences are MNHEY and SMNVEV (reference sequence). V shed 4 bases and J shed 2 bases, with 15 bases lying between them. The CDR3 extends over 16 amino acids. Worth noting for this clone: Its antigen remains unidentified.

General study findings and limits: Baseline intratumoral clonotype presence is unknown without pretreatment biopsies.

Time point in this sample: baseline pretreatment blood. Treatment defined: 15 Gy SBRT to primary tumor, nephrectomy 4 weeks later. This sample comprised blood, obtained from a patient whose treatment included radiotherapy and nephrectomy. The origin of this receptor is a man aged 50 to 59 with renal cell carcinoma. The chain links TRBV27 to TRBJ2-1, with D perhaps matching TRBD2 (6 bases). This CDR3 reads CASSSDLGLTYNEQFF. As DNA, the CDR3 is TGTGCCAGCAGTTCCGATTTGGGACTTACCTACAATGAGCAGTTCTTC.